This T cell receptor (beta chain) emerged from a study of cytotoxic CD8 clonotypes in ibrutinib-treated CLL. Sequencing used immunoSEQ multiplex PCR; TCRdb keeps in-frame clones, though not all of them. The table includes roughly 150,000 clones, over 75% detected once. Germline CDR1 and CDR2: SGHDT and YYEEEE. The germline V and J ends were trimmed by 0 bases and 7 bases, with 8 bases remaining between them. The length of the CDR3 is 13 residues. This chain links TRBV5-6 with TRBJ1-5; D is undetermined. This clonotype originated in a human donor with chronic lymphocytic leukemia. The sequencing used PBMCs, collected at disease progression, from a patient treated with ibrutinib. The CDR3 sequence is CASSLGTIQPQHF. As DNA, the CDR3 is TGTGCCAGCAGCTTGGGGACCATCCAGCCCCAGCATTTT.